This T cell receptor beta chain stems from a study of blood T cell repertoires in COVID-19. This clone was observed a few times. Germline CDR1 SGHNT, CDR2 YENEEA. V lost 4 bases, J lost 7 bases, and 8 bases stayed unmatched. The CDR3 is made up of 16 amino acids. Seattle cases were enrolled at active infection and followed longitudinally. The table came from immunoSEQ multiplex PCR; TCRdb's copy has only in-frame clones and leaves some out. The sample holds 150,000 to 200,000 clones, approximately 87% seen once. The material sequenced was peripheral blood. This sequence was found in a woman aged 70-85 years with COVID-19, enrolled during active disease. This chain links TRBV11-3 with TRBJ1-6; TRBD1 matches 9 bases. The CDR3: CASSSSRGQGNSPLHF. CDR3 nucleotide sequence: TGTGCCAGCAGCTCGTCGCGAGGACAGGGGAATTCACCCCTCCACTTT.